This is a list of T cell receptor beta chains from one sample in a study of cytomegalovirus exposure and HLA in healthy donors. The method was immunoSEQ multiplex PCR; TCRdb's version includes in-frame clones alone and lacks a portion of them. The table lists around 78,000 clones, around 82% of them singletons. The source material was PBMCs. The source is a male donor in good health and CMV-seronegative. The CDR3 runs from the conserved cysteine through the conserved F or W. Each record gives: D gene, V gene, J gene, clone size, CDR3 protein, CDR3 DNA. The D gene is left open where the match is weak. Size is stated for part of the rows, as once, few or many counts, or as a class when the clone is expanded.

d_gene: -; v_gene: TRBV6-5; j_gene: TRBJ1-6; abundance: once; CDR3aa: CASSYSRGSSPLHF; CDR3nt: TGTGCCAGCAGTTACTCCCGGGGGAGCTCACCCCTCCACTTT
d_gene: TRBD2; v_gene: TRBV4-1; j_gene: TRBJ2-2; abundance: -; CDR3aa: CASSQDTGGGAGTGELFF; CDR3nt: TGCGCCAGCAGCCAAGATACCGGCGGGGGGGCCGGGACCGGGGAGCTGTTTTTT
d_gene: -; v_gene: TRBV6-1; j_gene: TRBJ1-6; abundance: -; CDR3aa: CASSEGYREFGSPLHF; CDR3nt: TGTGCCAGCAGTGAAGGGTACAGGGAATTCGGCTCACCCCTCCACTTT
d_gene: -; v_gene: TRBV27; j_gene: TRBJ2-7; abundance: few; CDR3aa: CASSPSRTGPGEQYF; CDR3nt: TGTGCCAGCAGTCCCTCCCGGACTGGACCTGGGGAGCAGTACTTC
d_gene: -; v_gene: TRBV28; j_gene: TRBJ1-1; abundance: -; CDR3aa: CASTEGLNTEAFF; CDR3nt: TGTGCCAGCACTGAAGGACTAAACACTGAAGCTTTCTTT
d_gene: -; v_gene: TRBV10-1; j_gene: TRBJ2-4; abundance: -; CDR3aa: CASSESFGGDIQYF; CDR3nt: TGCGCCAGCAGTGAGTCCTTCGGCGGGGACATTCAGTACTTC
d_gene: -; v_gene: TRBV15; j_gene: TRBJ1-3; abundance: -; CDR3aa: CATSRDRSEGNTIYF; CDR3nt: TGTGCCACCAGCAGAGATCGATCAGAAGGAAACACCATATATTTT
d_gene: -; v_gene: TRBV30; j_gene: TRBJ2-2; abundance: -; CDR3aa: CAWSLAAGELFF; CDR3nt: TGTGCCTGGTCACTAGCAGCCGGGGAGCTGTTTTTT
d_gene: -; v_gene: TRBV6-5; j_gene: TRBJ1-1; abundance: -; CDR3aa: CAPLEAFF; CDR3nt: TGTGCCCCTCTTGAAGCTTTCTTT
d_gene: -; v_gene: TRBV5-6; j_gene: TRBJ2-1; abundance: -; CDR3aa: CASSLGQASYNEQFF; CDR3nt: TGTGCCAGCAGCTTGGGACAGGCCTCCTACAATGAGCAGTTCTTC
d_gene: -; v_gene: TRBV7-2; j_gene: TRBJ1-5; abundance: -; CDR3aa: CASSLRGNQPQHF; CDR3nt: TGTGCCAGCAGCTTACGGGGCAATCAGCCCCAGCATTTT
d_gene: -; v_gene: TRBV29-1; j_gene: TRBJ2-5; abundance: -; CDR3aa: CSVEEWTARETQYF; CDR3nt: TGCAGCGTTGAAGAATGGACAGCTCGAGAGACCCAGTACTTC
d_gene: -; v_gene: TRBV7-9; j_gene: TRBJ2-1; abundance: -; CDR3aa: CASSLFGGISYNEQFF; CDR3nt: TGTGCCAGCAGCTTATTCGGGGGAATCTCCTACAATGAGCAGTTCTTC
d_gene: TRBD2; v_gene: TRBV7-2; j_gene: TRBJ2-7; abundance: -; CDR3aa: CASSLVGGGGAGEQYF; CDR3nt: TGTGCCAGCAGCTTAGTGGGTGGCGGGGGGGCCGGCGAGCAGTACTTC
d_gene: TRBD1; v_gene: TRBV27; j_gene: TRBJ2-1; abundance: -; CDR3aa: CASSPPPGQGYNEQFF; CDR3nt: TGTGCCAGCAGTCCACCTCCGGGACAGGGATACAATGAGCAGTTCTTC
d_gene: -; v_gene: TRBV5-1; j_gene: TRBJ1-1; abundance: -; CDR3aa: CASSFSGVWTEAFF; CDR3nt: TGCGCCAGCAGCTTTTCAGGGGTGTGGACTGAAGCTTTCTTT
d_gene: -; v_gene: TRBV7-2; j_gene: TRBJ2-3; abundance: -; CDR3aa: CASRDSSTDTQYF; CDR3nt: TGTGCCAGCCGGGACTCTAGCACAGATACGCAGTATTTT
d_gene: -; v_gene: TRBV28; j_gene: TRBJ1-2; abundance: -; CDR3aa: CASSFSGAYGYTF; CDR3nt: TGTGCCAGCAGTTTCTCAGGGGCCTATGGCTACACCTTC
d_gene: TRBD1; v_gene: TRBV5-1; j_gene: TRBJ2-3; abundance: -; CDR3aa: CASSPGGTGGLTDTQYF; CDR3nt: TGCGCCAGCAGCCCGGGGGGGACAGGGGGCTTGACAGATACGCAGTATTTT
d_gene: -; v_gene: TRBV28; j_gene: TRBJ1-2; abundance: -; CDR3aa: CASSIGDSYGYTF; CDR3nt: TGTGCCAGCAGTATCGGGGATTCCTATGGCTACACCTTC
d_gene: -; v_gene: TRBV7-9; j_gene: TRBJ1-4; abundance: -; CDR3aa: CASSLSQVTEKLFF; CDR3nt: TGTGCCAGCAGCTTATCCCAGGTCACGGAAAAACTGTTTTTT
d_gene: TRBD1; v_gene: TRBV5-1; j_gene: TRBJ1-4; abundance: -; CDR3aa: CASRWDSNEKLFF; CDR3nt: TGCGCCAGCAGATGGGACAGTAATGAAAAACTGTTTTTT
d_gene: TRBD1; v_gene: TRBV6-1; j_gene: TRBJ2-6; abundance: -; CDR3aa: CASSGPRGSGANVLTF; CDR3nt: TGTGCCAGCAGTGGGCCCAGGGGGTCCGGGGCCAACGTCCTGACTTTC
d_gene: TRBD1; v_gene: TRBV6-6; j_gene: TRBJ1-1; abundance: -; CDR3aa: CASSLNRGNTEAFF; CDR3nt: TGTGCCAGCAGTTTGAACAGGGGGAACACTGAAGCTTTCTTT
d_gene: -; v_gene: TRBV2; j_gene: TRBJ2-2; abundance: -; CDR3aa: CASSGASTGELFF; CDR3nt: TGTGCCAGCAGTGGGGCGTCGACCGGGGAGCTGTTTTTT
d_gene: -; v_gene: TRBV7-2; j_gene: TRBJ2-7; abundance: -; CDR3aa: CASSLALGGVGEQYF; CDR3nt: TGTGCCAGCAGCTTAGCGCTAGGCGGGGTTGGCGAGCAGTACTTC
d_gene: TRBD2; v_gene: TRBV28; j_gene: TRBJ2-7; abundance: -; CDR3aa: CASTLAGANYEQYF; CDR3nt: TGTGCCAGCACCTTAGCGGGAGCCAACTACGAGCAGTACTTC
d_gene: -; v_gene: TRBV2; j_gene: TRBJ2-7; abundance: few; CDR3aa: CASSELVREQYF; CDR3nt: TGTGCCAGCAGTGAACTAGTTCGCGAGCAGTACTTC
d_gene: -; v_gene: TRBV28; j_gene: TRBJ1-1; abundance: -; CDR3aa: CASTLRGGTEAFF; CDR3nt: TGTGCCAGCACCTTAAGGGGGGGCACTGAAGCTTTCTTT
d_gene: -; v_gene: TRBV18; j_gene: TRBJ1-5; abundance: -; CDR3aa: CASSPGEAGNQPQHF; CDR3nt: TGTGCCAGCTCACCAGGCGAGGCGGGCAATCAGCCCCAGCATTTT
d_gene: -; v_gene: TRBV6-5; j_gene: TRBJ1-1; abundance: -; CDR3aa: CASSFTGPNTEAFF; CDR3nt: TGTGCCAGCAGTTTTACAGGACCGAACACTGAAGCTTTCTTT
d_gene: -; v_gene: TRBV10-3; j_gene: TRBJ2-1; abundance: -; CDR3aa: CAIRNRADYNEQFF; CDR3nt: TGTGCCATCAGAAACAGGGCGGACTACAATGAGCAGTTCTTC
d_gene: -; v_gene: TRBV9; j_gene: TRBJ2-1; abundance: once; CDR3aa: CASSRDYNEQFF; CDR3nt: TGTGCCAGCAGCCGCGACTACAATGAGCAGTTCTTC
d_gene: TRBD1; v_gene: TRBV7-2; j_gene: TRBJ2-2; abundance: -; CDR3aa: CASSPYRGLETGELFF; CDR3nt: TGTGCCAGCAGCCCTTACAGGGGGCTTGAAACCGGGGAGCTGTTTTTT
d_gene: -; v_gene: TRBV4-1; j_gene: TRBJ1-3; abundance: once; CDR3aa: CASSQDFGESSGNTIYF; CDR3nt: TGCGCCAGCAGCCAAGATTTTGGAGAGAGCTCTGGAAACACCATATATTTT
d_gene: -; v_gene: TRBV28; j_gene: TRBJ2-6; abundance: -; CDR3aa: CASSTRGPGANVLTF; CDR3nt: TGTGCCAGCAGTACCCGGGGTCCTGGGGCCAACGTCCTGACTTTC
d_gene: -; v_gene: TRBV7-2; j_gene: TRBJ2-5; abundance: few; CDR3aa: CASSPQVVLGETQYF; CDR3nt: TGTGCCAGCAGCCCCCAGGTGGTTTTGGGCGAGACCCAGTACTTC